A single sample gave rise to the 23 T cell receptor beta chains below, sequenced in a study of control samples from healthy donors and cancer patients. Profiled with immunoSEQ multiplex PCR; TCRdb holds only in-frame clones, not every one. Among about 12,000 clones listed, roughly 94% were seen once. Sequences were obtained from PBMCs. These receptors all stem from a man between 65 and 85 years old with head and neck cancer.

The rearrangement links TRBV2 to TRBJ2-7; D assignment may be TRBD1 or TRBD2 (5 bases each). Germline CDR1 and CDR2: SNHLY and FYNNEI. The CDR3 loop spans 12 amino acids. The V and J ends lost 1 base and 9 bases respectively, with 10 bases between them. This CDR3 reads CASSEDWGWQYF. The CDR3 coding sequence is TGTGCCAGCAGTGAAGACTGGGGGTGGCAGTACTTC.

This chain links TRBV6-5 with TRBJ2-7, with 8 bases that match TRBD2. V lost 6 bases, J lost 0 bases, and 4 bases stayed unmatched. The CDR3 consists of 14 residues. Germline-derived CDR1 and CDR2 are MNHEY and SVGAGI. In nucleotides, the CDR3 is TGTGCCAGCAGCCTGGCGGGGGGCTCCTACGAGCAGTACTTC. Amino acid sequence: CASSLAGGSYEQYF.

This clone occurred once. The CDR3 loop is CASSLNTEKLFF. The CDR3 DNA reads TGTGCCAGCAGCTTGAATACGGAAAAACTGTTTTTT. The chain couples TRBV5-6 to TRBJ1-4; D call uncertain. Per germline, CDR1 SGHDT and CDR2 YYEEEE. This CDR3 spans 12 amino acids. The V and J ends lost 1 base and 8 bases respectively, with 6 bases between them.

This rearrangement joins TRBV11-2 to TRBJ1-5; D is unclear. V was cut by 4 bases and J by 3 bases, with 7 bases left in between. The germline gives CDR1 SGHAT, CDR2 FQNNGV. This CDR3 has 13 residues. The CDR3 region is CASSSQYNQPQHF. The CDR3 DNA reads TGTGCCAGCAGCTCTCAATACAATCAGCCCCAGCATTTT. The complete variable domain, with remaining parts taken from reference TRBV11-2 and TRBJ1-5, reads EAGVAQSPRYKIIEKRQSVAFWCNPISGHATLYWYQQILGQGPKLLIQFQNNGVVDDSQLPKDRFSAERLKGVDSTLKIQPAKLEDSAVYLCASSSQYNQPQHFGDGTRLSIL.

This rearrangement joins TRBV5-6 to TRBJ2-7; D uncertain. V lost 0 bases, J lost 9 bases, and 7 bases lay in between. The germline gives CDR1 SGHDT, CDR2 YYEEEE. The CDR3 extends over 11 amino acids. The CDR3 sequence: CASSLGSGQYF. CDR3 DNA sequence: TGTGCCAGCAGCTTGGGCTCCGGGCAGTACTTC.

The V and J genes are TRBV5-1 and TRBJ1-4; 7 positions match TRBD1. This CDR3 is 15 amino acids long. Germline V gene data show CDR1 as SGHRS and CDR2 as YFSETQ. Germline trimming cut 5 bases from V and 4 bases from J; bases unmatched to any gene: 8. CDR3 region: CASSPRTGSNEKLFF. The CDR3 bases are TGCGCCAGCAGTCCCCGGACAGGAAGTAATGAAAAACTGTTTTTT.

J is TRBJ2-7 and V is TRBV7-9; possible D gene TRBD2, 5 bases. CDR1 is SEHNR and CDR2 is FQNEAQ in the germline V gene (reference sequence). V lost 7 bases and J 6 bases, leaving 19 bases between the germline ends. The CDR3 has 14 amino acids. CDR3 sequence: CASTTFGPEGEQYF. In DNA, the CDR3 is TGTGCCAGCACCACCTTCGGGCCAGAGGGCGAGCAGTACTTC.

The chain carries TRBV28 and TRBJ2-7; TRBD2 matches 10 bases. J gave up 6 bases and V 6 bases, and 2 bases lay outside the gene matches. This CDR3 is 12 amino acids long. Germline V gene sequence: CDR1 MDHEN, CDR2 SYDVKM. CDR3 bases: TGTGCCAGCAGGGCTAGCGGGGGCGAGCAGTACTTC. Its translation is CASRASGGEQYF.

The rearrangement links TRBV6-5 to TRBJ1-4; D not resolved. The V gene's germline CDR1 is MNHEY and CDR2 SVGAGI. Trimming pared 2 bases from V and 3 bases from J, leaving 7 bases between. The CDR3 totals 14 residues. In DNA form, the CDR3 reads TGTGCCAGCAGTTACATCGGGGCTAATGAAAAACTGTTTTTT. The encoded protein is CASSYIGANEKLFF.

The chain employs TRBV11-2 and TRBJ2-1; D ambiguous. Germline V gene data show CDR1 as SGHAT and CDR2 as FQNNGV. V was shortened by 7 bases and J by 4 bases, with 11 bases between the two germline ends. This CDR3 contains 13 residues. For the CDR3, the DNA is TGTGCCAGCACCAAACCCGGGTACAATGAGCAGTTCTTC. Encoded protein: CASTKPGYNEQFF.

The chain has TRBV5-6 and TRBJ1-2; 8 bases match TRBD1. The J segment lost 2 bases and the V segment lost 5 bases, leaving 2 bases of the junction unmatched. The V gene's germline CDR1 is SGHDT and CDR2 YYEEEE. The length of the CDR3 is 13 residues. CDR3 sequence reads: CASRDRGNYGYTF. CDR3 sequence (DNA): TGTGCCAGCAGAGACAGGGGAAACTATGGCTACACCTTC.

In DNA form, the CDR3 reads TGTGCCAGCGCTCTGGGGGGAGAGGGGGAGACCCAGTACTTC. The encoded protein is CASALGGEGETQYF. This chain links TRBV6-5 with TRBJ2-5; possible D gene TRBD2, 6 bases. CDR3 size: 14 residues. Germline V lookup: CDR1 MNHEY, CDR2 SVGAGI. V shed 8 bases and J shed 5 bases, with 18 bases lying between them.

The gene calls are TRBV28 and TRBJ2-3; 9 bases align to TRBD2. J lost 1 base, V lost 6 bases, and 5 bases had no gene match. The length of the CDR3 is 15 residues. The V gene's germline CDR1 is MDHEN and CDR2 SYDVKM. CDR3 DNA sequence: TGTGCCAGCAGCCCACTAGCGGGTGGCACAGATACGCAGTATTTT. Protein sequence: CASSPLAGGTDTQYF.

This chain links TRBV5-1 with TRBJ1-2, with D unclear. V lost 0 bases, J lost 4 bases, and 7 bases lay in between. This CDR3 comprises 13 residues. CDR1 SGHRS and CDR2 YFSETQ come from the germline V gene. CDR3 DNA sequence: TGCGCCAGCAGCTTGGAGCAGAGCTATGGCTACACCTTC. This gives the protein CASSLEQSYGYTF.

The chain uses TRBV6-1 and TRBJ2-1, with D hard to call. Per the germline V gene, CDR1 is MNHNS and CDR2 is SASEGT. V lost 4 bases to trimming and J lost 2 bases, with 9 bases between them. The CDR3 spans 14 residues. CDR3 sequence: CASSVPETYNEQFF. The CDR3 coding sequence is TGTGCCAGCAGTGTACCCGAAACCTACAATGAGCAGTTCTTC.

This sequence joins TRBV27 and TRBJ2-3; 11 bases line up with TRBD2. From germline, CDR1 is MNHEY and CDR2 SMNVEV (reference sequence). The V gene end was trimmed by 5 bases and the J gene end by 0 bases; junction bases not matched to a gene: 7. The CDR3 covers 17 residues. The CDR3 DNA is TGTGCCAGCAGTCTATGGGTAGCGGGAGGGAGCACAGATACGCAGTATTTT. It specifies CASSLWVAGGSTDTQYF.

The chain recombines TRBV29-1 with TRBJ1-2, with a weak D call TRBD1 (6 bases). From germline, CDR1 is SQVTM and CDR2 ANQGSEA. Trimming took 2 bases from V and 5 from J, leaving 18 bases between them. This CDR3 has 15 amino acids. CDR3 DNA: TGCAGCGTTGAATTGTGGGGGGCCAATGTGTATGGCTACACCTTC. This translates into CSVELWGANVYGYTF.

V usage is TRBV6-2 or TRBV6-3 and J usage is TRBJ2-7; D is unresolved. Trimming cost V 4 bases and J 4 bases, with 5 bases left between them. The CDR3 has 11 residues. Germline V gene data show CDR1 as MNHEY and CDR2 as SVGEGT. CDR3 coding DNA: TGTGCCAGCAGTTGGTCTTACGAGCAGTACTTC. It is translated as CASSWSYEQYF.

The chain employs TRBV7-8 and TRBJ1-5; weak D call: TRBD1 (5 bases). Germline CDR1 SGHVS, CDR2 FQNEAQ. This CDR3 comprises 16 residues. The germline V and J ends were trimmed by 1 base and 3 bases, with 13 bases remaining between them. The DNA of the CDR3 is TGTGCCAGCAGCTTAGGAAGGCAGGGCTACAATCAGCCCCAGCATTTT. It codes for CASSLGRQGYNQPQHF.

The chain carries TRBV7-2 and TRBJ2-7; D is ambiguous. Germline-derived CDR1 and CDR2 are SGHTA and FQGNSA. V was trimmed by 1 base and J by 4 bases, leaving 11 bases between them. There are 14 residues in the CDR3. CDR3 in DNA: TGTGCCAGCAGCTTAGACTCCCAGGCGTACGAGCAGTACTTC. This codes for CASSLDSQAYEQYF.

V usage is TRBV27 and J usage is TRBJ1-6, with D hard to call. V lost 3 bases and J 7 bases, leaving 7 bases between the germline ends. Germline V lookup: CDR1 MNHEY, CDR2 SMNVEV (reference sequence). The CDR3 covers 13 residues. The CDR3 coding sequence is TGTGCCAGCAGTTTCTGGGCCAATTCACCCCTCCACTTT. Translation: CASSFWANSPLHF.

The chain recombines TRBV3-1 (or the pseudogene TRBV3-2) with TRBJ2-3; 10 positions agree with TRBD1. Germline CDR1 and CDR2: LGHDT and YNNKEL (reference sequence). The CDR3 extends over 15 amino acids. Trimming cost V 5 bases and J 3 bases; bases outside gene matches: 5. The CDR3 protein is CASSWTGGRTDTQYF. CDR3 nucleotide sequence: TGTGCCAGCAGCTGGACAGGGGGGCGGACAGATACGCAGTATTTT.

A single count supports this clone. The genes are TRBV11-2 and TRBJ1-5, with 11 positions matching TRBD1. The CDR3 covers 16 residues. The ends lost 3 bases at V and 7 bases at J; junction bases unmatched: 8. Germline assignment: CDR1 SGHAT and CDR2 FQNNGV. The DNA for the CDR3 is TGTGCCAGCAGCTTTCCGGGACAGGGGGAAAGACAGCCCCAGCATTTT. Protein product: CASSFPGQGERQPQHF.